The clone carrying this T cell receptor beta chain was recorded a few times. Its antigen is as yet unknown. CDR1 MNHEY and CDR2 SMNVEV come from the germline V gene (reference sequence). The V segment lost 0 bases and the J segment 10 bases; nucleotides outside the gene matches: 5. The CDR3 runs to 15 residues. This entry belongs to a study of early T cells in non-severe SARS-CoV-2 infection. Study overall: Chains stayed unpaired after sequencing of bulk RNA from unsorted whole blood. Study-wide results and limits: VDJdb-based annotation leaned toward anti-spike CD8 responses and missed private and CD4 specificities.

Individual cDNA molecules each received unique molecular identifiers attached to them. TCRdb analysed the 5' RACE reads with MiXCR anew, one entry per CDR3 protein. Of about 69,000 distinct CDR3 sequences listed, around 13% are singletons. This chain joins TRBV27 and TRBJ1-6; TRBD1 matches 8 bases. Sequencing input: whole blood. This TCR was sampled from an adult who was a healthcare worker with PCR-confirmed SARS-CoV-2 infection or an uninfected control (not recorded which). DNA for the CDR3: TGTGCCAGCAGTTTATCGCGAGACAGGGGATCACCCCTCCACTTT. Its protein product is CASSLSRDRGSPLHF.